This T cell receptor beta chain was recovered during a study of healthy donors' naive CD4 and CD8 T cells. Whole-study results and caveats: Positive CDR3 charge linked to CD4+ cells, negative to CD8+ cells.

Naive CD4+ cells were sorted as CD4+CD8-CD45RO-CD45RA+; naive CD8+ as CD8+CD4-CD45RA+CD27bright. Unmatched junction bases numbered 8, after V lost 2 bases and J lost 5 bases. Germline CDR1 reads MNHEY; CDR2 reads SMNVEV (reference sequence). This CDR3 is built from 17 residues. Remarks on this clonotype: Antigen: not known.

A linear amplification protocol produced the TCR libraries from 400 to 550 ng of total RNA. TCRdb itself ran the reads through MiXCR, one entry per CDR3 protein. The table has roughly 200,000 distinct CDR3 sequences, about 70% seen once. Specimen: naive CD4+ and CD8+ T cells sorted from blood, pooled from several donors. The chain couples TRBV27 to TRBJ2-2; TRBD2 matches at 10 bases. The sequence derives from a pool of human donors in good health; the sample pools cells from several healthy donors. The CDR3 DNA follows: TGTGCCAGCAGTTTAAGCGGGAGGGCCGTATGGACCGGGGAGCTGTTTTTT. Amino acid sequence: CASSLSGRAVWTGELFF.